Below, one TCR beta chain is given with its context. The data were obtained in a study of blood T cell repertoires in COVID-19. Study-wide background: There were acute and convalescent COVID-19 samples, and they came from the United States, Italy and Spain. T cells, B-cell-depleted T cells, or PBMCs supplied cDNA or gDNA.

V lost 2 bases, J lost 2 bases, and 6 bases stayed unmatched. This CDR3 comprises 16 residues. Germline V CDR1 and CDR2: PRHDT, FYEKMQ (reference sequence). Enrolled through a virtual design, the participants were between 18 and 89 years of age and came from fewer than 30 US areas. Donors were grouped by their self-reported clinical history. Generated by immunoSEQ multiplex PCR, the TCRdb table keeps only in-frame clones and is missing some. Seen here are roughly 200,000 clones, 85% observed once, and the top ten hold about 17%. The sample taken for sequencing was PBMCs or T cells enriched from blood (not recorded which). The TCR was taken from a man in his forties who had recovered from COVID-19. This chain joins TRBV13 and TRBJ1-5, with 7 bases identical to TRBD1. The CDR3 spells CASSLRQGKGNQPQHF. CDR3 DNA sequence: TGTGCCAGCAGCTTAAGACAGGGTAAGGGCAATCAGCCCCAGCATTTT.